This T cell receptor (beta chain) was sequenced during a study of T cells after yellow fever vaccination. The wider study: Preparation of the low-cell-number fractions used SMART-Seq v4 Ultra Low Input.

Notes on the study in general: Once the booster was given, most primary-vaccination clones reappeared, at roughly 96% for CD4 and approximately 88% for CD8. The study noted that FACS-sorted repertoires could contain abundant clonotypes contaminating from the bulk population.

TCRdb fed the 5' RACE reads into MiXCR, producing one record per CDR3 protein. Of over 110,000 distinct CDR3 sequences listed, less than 9.5% are singletons. This clonotype showed up many times. Its antigen remains unknown. Trimming took 3 bases from V and 0 from J; bases not matched to a gene: 7. The CDR3 consists of 15 residues. Germline V gene data show CDR1 as DFQATT and CDR2 as SNEGSKA (reference sequence). The sample consisted of CD4+ T cells sorted from PBMCs, taken 5 days after the yellow fever booster vaccination. This TCR came from a young man who received the YFV17D yellow fever vaccine. The rearrangement uses TRBV20-1 and TRBJ2-7; TRBD2 matches 8 bases. In DNA, the CDR3 is TGCAGTGCTAGCTCTCTACTAGCGGACTCCTACGAGCAGTACTTC. Its translation is CSASSLLADSYEQYF.